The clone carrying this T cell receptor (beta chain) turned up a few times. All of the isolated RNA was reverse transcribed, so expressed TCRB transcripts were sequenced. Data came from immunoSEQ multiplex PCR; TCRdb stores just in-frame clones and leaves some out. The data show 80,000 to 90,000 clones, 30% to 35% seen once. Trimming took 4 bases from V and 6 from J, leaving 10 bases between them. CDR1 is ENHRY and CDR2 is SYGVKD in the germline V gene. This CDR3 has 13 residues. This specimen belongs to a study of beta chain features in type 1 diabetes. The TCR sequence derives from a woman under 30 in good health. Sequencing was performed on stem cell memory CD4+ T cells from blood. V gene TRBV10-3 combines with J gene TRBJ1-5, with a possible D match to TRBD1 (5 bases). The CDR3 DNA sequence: TGTGCCATCAGTGGGGGAGGGGCTCAGCCCCAGCATTTT. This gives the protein CAISGGGAQPQHF.